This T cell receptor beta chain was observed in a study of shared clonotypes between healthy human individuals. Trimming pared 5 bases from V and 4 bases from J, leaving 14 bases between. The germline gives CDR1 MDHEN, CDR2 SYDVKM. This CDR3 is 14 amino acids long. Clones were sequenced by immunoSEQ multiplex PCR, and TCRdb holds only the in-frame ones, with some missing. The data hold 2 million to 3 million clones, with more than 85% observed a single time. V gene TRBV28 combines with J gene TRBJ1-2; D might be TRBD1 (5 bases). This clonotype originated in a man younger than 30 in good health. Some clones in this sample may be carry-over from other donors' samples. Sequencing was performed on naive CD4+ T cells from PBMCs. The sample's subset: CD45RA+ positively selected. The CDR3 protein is CASSRSPRGYGYTF. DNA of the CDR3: TGTGCCAGCAGTCGATCCCCGAGGGGCTATGGCTACACCTTC.